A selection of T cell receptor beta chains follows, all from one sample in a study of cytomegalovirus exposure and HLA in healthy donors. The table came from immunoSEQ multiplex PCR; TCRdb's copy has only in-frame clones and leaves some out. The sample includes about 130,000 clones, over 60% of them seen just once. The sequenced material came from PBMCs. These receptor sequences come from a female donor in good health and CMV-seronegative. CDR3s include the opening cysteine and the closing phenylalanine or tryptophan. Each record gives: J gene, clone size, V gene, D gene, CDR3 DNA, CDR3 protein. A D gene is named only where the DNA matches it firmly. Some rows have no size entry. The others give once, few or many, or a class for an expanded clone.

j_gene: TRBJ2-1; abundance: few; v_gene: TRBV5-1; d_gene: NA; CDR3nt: TGCGCCAGCAGCTTGTTCCGGGGGAATGAGCAGTTCTTC; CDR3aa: CASSLFRGNEQFF
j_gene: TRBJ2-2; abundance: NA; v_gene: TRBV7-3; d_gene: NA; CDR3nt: TGTGCCAGCAGCTTAAGTGGGTCCCGACTGACCGGGGAGCTGTTTTTT; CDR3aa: CASSLSGSRLTGELFF
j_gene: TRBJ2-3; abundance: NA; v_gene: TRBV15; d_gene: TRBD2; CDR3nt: TGTGCCACCAGCCCAGCGGGGGGGCGCACAGATACGCAGTATTTT; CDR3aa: CATSPAGGRTDTQYF
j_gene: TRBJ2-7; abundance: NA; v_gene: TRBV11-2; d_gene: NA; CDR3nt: TGTGCCAGCAGCTCCCACTACGAGCAGTACTTC; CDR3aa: CASSSHYEQYF
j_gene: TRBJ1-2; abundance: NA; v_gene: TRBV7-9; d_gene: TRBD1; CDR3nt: TGTGCCAGCAGACGAACAGGGGAAGGAGACTATGGCTACACCTTC; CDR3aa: CASRRTGEGDYGYTF
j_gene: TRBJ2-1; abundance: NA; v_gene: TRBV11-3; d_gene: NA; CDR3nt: TGTGCCAGCAGCTTAGCGTACACCTACAATGAGCAGTTCTTC; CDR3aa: CASSLAYTYNEQFF
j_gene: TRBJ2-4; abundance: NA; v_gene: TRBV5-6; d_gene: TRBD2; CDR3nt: TGTGCCAGCACCGTAGCGGGAGTGGCCAAAAACAGTCAGTACTTC; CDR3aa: CASTVAGVAKNSQYF
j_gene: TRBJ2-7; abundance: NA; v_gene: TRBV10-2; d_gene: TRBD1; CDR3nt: TGCGCCAGCAGAACAGGGGGATGGGACGAGCAGTACTTC; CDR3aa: CASRTGGWDEQYF
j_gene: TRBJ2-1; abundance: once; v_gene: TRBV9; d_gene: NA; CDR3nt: TGTGCCAGCAGCGCGCGGTTCAATGAGCAGTTCTTC; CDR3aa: CASSARFNEQFF
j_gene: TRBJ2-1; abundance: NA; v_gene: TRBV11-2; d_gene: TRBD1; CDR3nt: TGTGCCAGCAGCTTCGTGACAGGGGGAAATGAGCAGTTCTTC; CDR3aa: CASSFVTGGNEQFF
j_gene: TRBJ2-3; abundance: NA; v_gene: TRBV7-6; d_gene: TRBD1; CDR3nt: TGTGCCAGCAGCGTACAGGGGGCGAGCACAGATACGCAGTATTTT; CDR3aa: CASSVQGASTDTQYF
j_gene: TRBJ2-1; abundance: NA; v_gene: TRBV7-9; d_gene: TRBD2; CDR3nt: TGTTCCAGCAGCTTAGCTAGCGGTCCCAATGAGCAGTTCTTC; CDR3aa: CSSSLASGPNEQFF
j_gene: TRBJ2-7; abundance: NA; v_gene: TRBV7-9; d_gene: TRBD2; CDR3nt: TGTGCCAGCAGCTTAGCGACTAGCGGGAGGGGCACTGGCGAGCAGTACTTC; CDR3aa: CASSLATSGRGTGEQYF
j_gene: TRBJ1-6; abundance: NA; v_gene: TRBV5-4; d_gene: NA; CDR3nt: TGTGCCAGCAGCTTGTTGGCAGGGAGGGCGGATTCACCCCTCCACTTT; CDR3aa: CASSLLAGRADSPLHF
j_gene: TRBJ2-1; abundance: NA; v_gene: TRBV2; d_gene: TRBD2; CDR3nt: TGTGCCAGCAGGAGCGGGGTCAATGAGCAGTTCTTC; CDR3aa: CASRSGVNEQFF
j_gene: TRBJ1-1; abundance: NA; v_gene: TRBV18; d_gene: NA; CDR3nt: TGTGCCAGCTCATCCCGACAGGATTCGGCTTTCTTT; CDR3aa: CASSSRQDSAFF
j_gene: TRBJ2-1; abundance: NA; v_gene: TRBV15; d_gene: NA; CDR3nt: TGTGCCACCAGCAGAGATAGGTTCCGGGGAGATAATGAGCAGTTCTTC; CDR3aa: CATSRDRFRGDNEQFF
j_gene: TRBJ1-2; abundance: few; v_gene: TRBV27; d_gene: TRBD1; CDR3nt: TGTGCCAGCAGTTTCCTCCCCGGGACAGAAAACTATGGCTACACCTTC; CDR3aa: CASSFLPGTENYGYTF
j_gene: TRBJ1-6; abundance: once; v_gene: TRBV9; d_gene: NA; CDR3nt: TGTGCCAGCAGCGTCGGACAGAGCTCCTATAATTCACCCCTCCACTTT; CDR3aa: CASSVGQSSYNSPLHF
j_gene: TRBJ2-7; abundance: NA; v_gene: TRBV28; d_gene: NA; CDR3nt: TGTGCCAGCAGTTTGGTTCAGGGGCCCGAGCAGTACTTC; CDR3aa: CASSLVQGPEQYF
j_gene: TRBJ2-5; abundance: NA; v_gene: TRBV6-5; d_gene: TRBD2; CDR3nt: TGTGCCAGTTCCCAGGGACTAGCGTCGACCCAGTACTTC; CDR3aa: CASSQGLASTQYF
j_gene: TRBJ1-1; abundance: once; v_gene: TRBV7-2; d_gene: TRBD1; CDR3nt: TGTGCCAGCAGCTCCCACAGGGGGCTCACTGAAGCTTTCTTT; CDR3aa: CASSSHRGLTEAFF
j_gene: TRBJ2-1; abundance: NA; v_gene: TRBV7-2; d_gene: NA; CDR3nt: TGTGCCAGCAGCCCGAGCGCGAGCTCCTACAATGAGCAGTTCTTC; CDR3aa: CASSPSASSYNEQFF
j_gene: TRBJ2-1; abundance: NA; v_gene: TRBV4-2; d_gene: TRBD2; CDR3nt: TGTGCCAGCAGCCAAAGCCGCCGACTAGCGCCGTCACGGGGGGGGGACAATGAGCAGTTCTTC; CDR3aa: CASSQSRRLAPSRGGDNEQFF
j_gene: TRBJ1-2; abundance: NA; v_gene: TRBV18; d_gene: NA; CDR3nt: TGTGCCAGCTCACCCCGCGGTCTGTATGGCTACACCTTC; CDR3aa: CASSPRGLYGYTF
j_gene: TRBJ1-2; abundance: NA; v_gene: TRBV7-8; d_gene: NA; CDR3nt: TGTGCCAGCAGCTTAGCGGGACACAACTATGGCTACACCTTC; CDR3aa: CASSLAGHNYGYTF
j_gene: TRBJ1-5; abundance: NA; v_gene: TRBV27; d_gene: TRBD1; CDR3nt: TGTGCCAGCAGTTTATCCGGGACAGGGCCTTTTCGGCAGCCCCAGCATTTT; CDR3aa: CASSLSGTGPFRQPQHF
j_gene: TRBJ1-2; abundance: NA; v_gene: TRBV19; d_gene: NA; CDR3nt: TGTGCCAGTAGTATACAGCGCGGGGGTTATGGCTACACCTTC; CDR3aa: CASSIQRGGYGYTF
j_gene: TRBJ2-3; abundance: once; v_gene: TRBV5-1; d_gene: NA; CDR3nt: TGCGCCAGCAAGATGGGGCAGTATAGCACAGATACGCAGTATTTT; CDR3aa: CASKMGQYSTDTQYF
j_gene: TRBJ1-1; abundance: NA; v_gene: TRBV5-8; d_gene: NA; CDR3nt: TGTGCCAGCAGCCCGGCGGGTACTGAAGCTTTCTTT; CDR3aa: CASSPAGTEAFF
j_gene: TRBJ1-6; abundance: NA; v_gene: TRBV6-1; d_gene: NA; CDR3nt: TGTGCCAGCAGTGAAGTTCCCAGGGGAGATTCACCCCTCCACTTT; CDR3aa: CASSEVPRGDSPLHF
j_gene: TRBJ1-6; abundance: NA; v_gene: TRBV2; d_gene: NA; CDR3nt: TGTGCCAGCAGCAGGACTGAAAATTCACCCCTCCACTTT; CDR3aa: CASSRTENSPLHF
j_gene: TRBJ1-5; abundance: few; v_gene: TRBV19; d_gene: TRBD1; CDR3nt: TGTGCCAGTAGTATTCATTCGGACAGGGCAGGTCAGCCCCAGCATTTT; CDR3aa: CASSIHSDRAGQPQHF
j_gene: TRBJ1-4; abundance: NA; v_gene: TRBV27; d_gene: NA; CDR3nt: TGTGCCAGCAGTTTATTTGGGGCTGGCGAAAAACTGTTTTTT; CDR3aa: CASSLFGAGEKLFF
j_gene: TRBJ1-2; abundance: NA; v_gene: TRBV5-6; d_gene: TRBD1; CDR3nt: TGTGCCAGCAGCTCCGGGACAGGGGGCGCGGGCTATGGCTACACCTTC; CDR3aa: CASSSGTGGAGYGYTF
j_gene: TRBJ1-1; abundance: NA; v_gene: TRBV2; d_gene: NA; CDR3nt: TGTGCCAGCAGCCTGCACATTTCGACTGAAGCTTTCTTT; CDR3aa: CASSLHISTEAFF
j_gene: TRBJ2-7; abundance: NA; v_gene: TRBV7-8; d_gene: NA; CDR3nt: TGTGCCAGCAGCCCGCCCAGGGGTGACGAGCAGTACTTC; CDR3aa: CASSPPRGDEQYF
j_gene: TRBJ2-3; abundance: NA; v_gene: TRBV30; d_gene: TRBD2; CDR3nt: TGTGCCTGCGGACTAGCGGGGGGGGTAGATACGCAGTATTTT; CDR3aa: CACGLAGGVDTQYF
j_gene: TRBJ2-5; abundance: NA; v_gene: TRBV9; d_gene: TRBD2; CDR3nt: TGTGCCAGCAGCGTAGAAGCGGGAGGGGAGACCCAGTACTTC; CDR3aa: CASSVEAGGETQYF
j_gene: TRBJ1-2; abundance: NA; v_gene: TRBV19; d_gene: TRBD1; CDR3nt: TGTGCCAGTAGTATCCCGGGACAGGGGTACTATGGCTACACCTTC; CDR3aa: CASSIPGQGYYGYTF
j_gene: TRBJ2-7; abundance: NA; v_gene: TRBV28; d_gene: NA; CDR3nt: TGTGCCAGCAGCCTGAGTTCACCTCCCTACGAGCAGTACTTC; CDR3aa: CASSLSSPPYEQYF
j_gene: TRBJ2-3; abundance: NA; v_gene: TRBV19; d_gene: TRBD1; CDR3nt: TGTGCCAGTAGTATAGAATGGCAGGGGGTGGTCACAGATACGCAGTATTTT; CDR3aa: CASSIEWQGVVTDTQYF
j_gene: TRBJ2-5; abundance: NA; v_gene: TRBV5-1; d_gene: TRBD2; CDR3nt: TGCGCCAGCAGCTTGCTAGCGGGACCGGGGGAGACCCAGTACTTC; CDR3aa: CASSLLAGPGETQYF
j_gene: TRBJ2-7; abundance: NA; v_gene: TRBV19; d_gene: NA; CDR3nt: TGTGCCAGTAGTATTTGGGGCGGAAACTACGAGCAGTACTTC; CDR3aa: CASSIWGGNYEQYF
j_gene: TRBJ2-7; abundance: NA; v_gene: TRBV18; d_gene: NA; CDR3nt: TGTGCCAGCTCACCGATCCGCGACGAGCAGTACTTC; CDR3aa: CASSPIRDEQYF